These T cell receptor beta chains were read from a single sample in a study of CD8+ T cells in alopecia areata. The assay was immunoSEQ multiplex PCR, and TCRdb's table has in-frame clones only and misses some. This sample yields a few hundred thousand clones, of which around two fifths are seen a single time; around 0.48% belongs to the top ten. This material consisted of CD4+ T cells sorted from blood, taken between weeks 30 and 35, from a patient treated with tofacitinib. The receptors shown here come from a human donor with alopecia areata. Each CDR3 is given with its conserved first and last residue. D genes are given only for firm matches. Not all rows give a size; the values are once, few, many and, for expanded clones, a class.

d_call | j_call | clone_size | v_call | cdr3_aa | cdr3_nt
. | TRBJ2-1 | . | TRBV7-3 | CASSQQPLENGNEQFF | TGTGCCAGCAGCCAACAACCCCTGGAGAATGGCAATGAGCAGTTCTTC
TRBD2 | TRBJ2-1 | . | TRBV5-4 | CASSFDPTSGRSNEQFF | TGTGCCAGCAGCTTCGACCCTACTAGCGGGAGATCCAATGAGCAGTTCTTC
. | TRBJ2-4 | . | TRBV18 | CASSPDRRNIQYF | TGTGCCAGCTCACCTGACAGGAGGAACATTCAGTACTTC
. | TRBJ1-1 | . | TRBV30 | CAWSPPPPQGRRSEAFF | TGTGCCTGGAGCCCTCCCCCACCTCAGGGACGCAGGAGTGAAGCTTTCTTT
TRBD1 | TRBJ2-7 | few | TRBV25-1 | CASSKFAGGYEQYF | TGTGCCAGCAGTAAGTTCGCAGGGGGCTACGAGCAGTACTTC
TRBD1 | TRBJ1-2 | . | TRBV7-2 | CASSSWTGSGYGYTF | TGTGCCAGCAGCTCATGGACAGGGAGTGGCTATGGCTACACCTTC
. | TRBJ2-1 | few | TRBV11-2 | CASRSPWGRGRNEQFF | TGTGCCAGCAGATCACCCTGGGGGCGGGGGAGAAATGAGCAGTTCTTC
. | TRBJ2-7 | . | TRBV29-1 | CSAGESVLSYEQYF | TGCAGCGCCGGAGAAAGCGTCCTATCCTACGAGCAGTACTTC
TRBD1 | TRBJ2-5 | . | TRBV18 | CASSSDRVLQETQYF | TGTGCCAGCTCATCCGACAGGGTTCTCCAAGAGACCCAGTACTTC
. | TRBJ2-1 | . | TRBV30 | CAWSSRTARSYNEQFF | TGTGCCTGGAGTAGTAGGACAGCCCGCTCCTACAATGAGCAGTTCTTC
. | TRBJ1-2 | . | TRBV5-6 | CASRANYGYTF | TGTGCCAGCAGGGCGAACTATGGCTACACCTTC